A selection of T cell receptor beta chains follows, all from one sample in a study of cytomegalovirus exposure and HLA in healthy donors. Clones were sequenced by immunoSEQ multiplex PCR, and TCRdb holds only the in-frame ones, with some missing. The table shows about 140,000 clones, with 86% occurring only once. Sequencing was done on a sample of PBMCs. Receptor source: a young man in good health and CMV-seronegative. CDR3s leave out the opening cysteine and the closing phenylalanine or tryptophan.

v_call | cdr3_aa
TRBV5-4 | ASSFRQGAQETQY
TRBV27 | ASSLGFPGGQTYEQY
TRBV5-1 | ASSFRRGTEAF
TRBV9 | ASSVEAAGLDTQY
TRBV28 | ASSLPGPTGAEKLF
TRBV19 | ASSTYGRQIRAGELF
TRBV14 | ASSQGTGPGYEQY
TRBV5-4 | ASSPWEGSEAF
TRBV20-1 | SATTIGEQY
TRBV4-1 | ASSHHTDTDNSPLH
TRBV27 | ASSSRVDSYGYT
TRBV7-8 | ASSHGQRAGTQY
TRBV7-9 | ASSGSRGKWGYEQY
TRBV10-3 | AISLGQGNNQPQH
TRBV18 | ASSPPRSGQETQY
TRBV29-1 | SVVMNTEAF
TRBV2 | ASPRDYGASETQY